These T cell receptor beta chains were read from a single sample in a study of CD8 T cells in Susac syndrome. TCRdb analysed the immunoSEQ multiplex PCR reads with MiXCR anew, one entry per CDR3 protein. The table records a few hundred thousand distinct CDR3 sequences, about 95% of them present only once. The sequencing sample was made of CD4+ T cells from PBMCs. Every receptor here comes from a human donor with Susac syndrome. CDR3s include the opening cysteine and the closing phenylalanine or tryptophan. D genes are given only for firm matches. Clone size, where shown, is once, few, many, or a class for clones that have expanded.

>NA|NA|TRBV11-2|TRBJ2-6|14
CASRFRTGANVLTF
TGTGCCAGCAGGTTCCGTACTGGGGCCAACGTCCTGACTTTC
>NA|NA|TRBV18|TRBJ2-7|15
CASSPPVANSMEQYF
TGTGCCAGCTCACCACCGGTGGCGAACAGTATGGAGCAGTACTTC
>NA|NA|TRBV6-5|TRBJ1-2|15
CASSPTGGLYYGYTF
TGTGCCAGCAGCCCAACGGGAGGGTTGTACTATGGCTACACCTTC
>NA|NA|TRBV4-2|TRBJ1-3|15
CASSQDYDSGNTIYF
TGTGCCAGCAGCCAAGACTACGACTCTGGAAACACCATATATTTT
>NA|NA|TRBV20-1|TRBJ1-5|16
CSASPLSQGSNQPQHF
TGCAGTGCTAGTCCTTTGTCGCAGGGTAGCAATCAGCCCCAGCATTTT
>NA|NA|TRBV6-1|TRBJ1-5|17
CASSKTAGARIDQPQHF
TGTGCCAGCAGTAAAACGGCAGGGGCGAGGATAGATCAGCCCCAGCATTTT
>NA|NA|TRBV25-1|TRBJ1-1|13
CATSQQVNTEAFF
TGTGCCACCTCCCAACAGGTGAACACTGAAGCTTTCTTT
>NA|NA|TRBV29-1|TRBJ2-7|11
CSVEDPGEQYF
TGCAGCGTTGAAGATCCCGGCGAGCAGTACTTC
>NA|NA|TRBV4-3|TRBJ1-1|13
CASSQDRRAEAFF
TGCGCCAGCAGCCAAGATAGGAGAGCTGAAGCTTTCTTT
>NA|TRBD1|TRBV6-2/TRBV6-3|TRBJ1-4|13
CASSGQGQEKLFF
TGTGCCAGCAGTGGACAGGGGCAGGAAAAACTGTTTTTT
>NA|NA|TRBV16|TRBJ2-7|15
CASGQDAHGDYEQYF
TGTGCCAGCGGCCAGGACGCTCACGGAGACTACGAGCAGTACTTC
>NA|NA|TRBV11-2|TRBJ2-7|15
CASSLGGALLYEQYF
TGTGCCAGCAGCTTAGGCGGCGCGCTCCTCTACGAGCAGTACTTC
>NA|TRBD1|TRBV20-1|TRBJ1-5|13
CSARPRGHQPQHF
TGCAGTGCTAGACCCAGGGGGCATCAGCCCCAGCATTTT
>NA|NA|TRBV15|TRBJ1-1|18
CATSRDRTGSQGSRGAFF
TGTGCCACCAGCAGAGACCGGACGGGGTCACAGGGTAGCAGGGGAGCTTTCTTT
>NA|TRBD1|TRBV20-1|TRBJ2-2|13
CSASGTAVGELFF
TGCAGTGCCTCCGGGACAGCAGTCGGGGAGCTGTTTTTT
>NA|TRBD1|TRBV7-7|TRBJ2-5|15
CASSPTGNGQETQYF
TGTGCTAGCAGTCCGACAGGGAACGGACAAGAGACCCAGTACTTC
>once|TRBD1|TRBV3-1|TRBJ2-4|14
CASSQWDSKNIQYF
TGTGCCAGCAGCCAATGGGACAGTAAAAACATTCAGTACTTC
>NA|NA|TRBV4-2|TRBJ2-7|13
CASSLRTDLEQYF
TGTGCCAGCAGCCTCCGGACGGACCTGGAGCAGTACTTC
>NA|NA|TRBV28|TRBJ1-5|13
CASSLGLRQPQHF
TGTGCCAGCAGTTTGGGGTTAAGGCAGCCCCAGCATTTT
>NA|NA|TRBV7-8|TRBJ1-1|15
CASSLGIGGSTEAFF
TGTGCCAGCAGCTTAGGGATAGGGGGAAGCACTGAAGCTTTCTTT
>NA|NA|TRBV6-5|TRBJ1-2|13
CASSFLGAYGYTF
TGTGCCAGCAGTTTTCTTGGGGCCTATGGCTACACCTTC
>NA|TRBD1|TRBV29-1|TRBJ1-5|19
CSVERLVAGGSFSNQPQHF
TGCAGCGTTGAACGGCTTGTGGCAGGGGGCTCCTTTAGCAATCAGCCCCAGCATTTT
>NA|TRBD1|TRBV7-2|TRBJ2-7|13
CASSSNSGGEQYF
TGTGCCAGCAGCTCGAACTCAGGGGGAGAGCAGTACTTC
>NA|TRBD1|TRBV18|TRBJ1-6|18
CASSLNTGTDSYNSPLHF
TGTGCCAGCTCACTCAACACCGGGACAGACAGTTATAATTCACCCCTCCACTTT
>NA|TRBD1|TRBV9|TRBJ1-1|14
CASSVGTGNTEAFF
TGTGCCAGCAGCGTAGGGACAGGGAATACTGAAGCTTTCTTT
>NA|NA|TRBV20-1|TRBJ1-4|15
CSALPSGTPNEKLFF
TGCAGTGCTCTCCCCTCCGGGACACCGAATGAAAAACTGTTTTTT
>once|NA|TRBV19|TRBJ2-5|12
CASSTRGETQYF
TGTGCCAGTAGTACCCGCGGGGAGACCCAGTACTTC